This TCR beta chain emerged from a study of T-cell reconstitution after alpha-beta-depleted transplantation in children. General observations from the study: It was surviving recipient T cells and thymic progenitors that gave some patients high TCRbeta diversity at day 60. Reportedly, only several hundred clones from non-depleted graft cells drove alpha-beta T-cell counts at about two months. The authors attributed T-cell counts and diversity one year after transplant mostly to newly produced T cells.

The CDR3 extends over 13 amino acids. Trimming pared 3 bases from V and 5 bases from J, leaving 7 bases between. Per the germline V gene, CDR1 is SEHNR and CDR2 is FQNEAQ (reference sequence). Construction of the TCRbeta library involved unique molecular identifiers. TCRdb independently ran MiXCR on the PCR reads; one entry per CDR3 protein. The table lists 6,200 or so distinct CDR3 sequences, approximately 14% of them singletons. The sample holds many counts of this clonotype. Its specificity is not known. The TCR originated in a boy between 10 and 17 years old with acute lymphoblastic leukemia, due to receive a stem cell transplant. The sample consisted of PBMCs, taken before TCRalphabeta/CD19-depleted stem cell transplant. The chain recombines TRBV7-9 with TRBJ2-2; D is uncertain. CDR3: CASSFFGTGELFF. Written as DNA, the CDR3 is TGTGCCAGCAGCTTTTTTGGAACCGGGGAGCTGTTTTTT.